The T cell receptor beta chain described here comes from a study of T cell repertoires in cytomegalovirus infection. Study-level background: Indications of both CMV infection and matching HLA type were provided by public TCR beta signatures.

Notes on the study in general: Clonotypes of TCR beta that were HLA-C-restricted and CMV-specific dominated the ex vivo response.

A word on this clonotype: What it recognizes is unknown.

TCRdb reprocessed the reads with MiXCR, giving one entry per CDR3 protein. The table includes roughly 860,000 distinct CDR3 sequences, 32% detected once. CDR1 is MDHEN, CDR2 SYDVKM, per germline. Trimming cost V 1 base and J 4 bases, with 8 bases left between them. The length of the CDR3 is 13 residues. The input for sequencing was cultured CD8+ T cells from PBMCs, taken from culture after CMV antigen stimulation. The V and J genes are TRBV28 and TRBJ2-7; no clear D. The sequence derives from a human donor in good health (CMV status not recorded). Some clones in this sample may be carry-over from other donors' samples. CDR3 region: CASSLFGNYEQYF. The CDR3 bases are TGTGCCAGCAGTTTATTTGGGAATTACGAGCAGTACTTC.